Listed here are 15 T cell receptor beta chains from one sample, sequenced in a study of T cell changes during pregnancy in multiple sclerosis (dated by TCRdb to about 2019). Receptors were amplified or captured by the immunoSEQ multiplex PCR assay. Imported from immuneACCESS, the table was reduced by TCRdb to in-frame sequences with V and J called. These copies leave out some clones; in studies compared against another copy, an unresolved V gene accounts for under half, and the cause of the remainder is not known. This sample comprises about 76,000 clones, approximately 93% of them detected only once. Of the sample, 2.5% to 3% is held by the ten largest clones. The starting material was peripheral blood, obtained in the second trimester of pregnancy. These receptors originate from a female donor with multiple sclerosis, enrolled in a pregnancy study.

This chain joins TRBV6-5 and TRBJ2-2; weak D call: TRBD1 (6 bases). The CDR3 consists of 15 residues. Germline lookup yields CDR1 MNHEY and CDR2 SVGAGI. The germline V and J ends were trimmed by 5 bases and 2 bases, with 12 bases remaining between them. CDR3 protein: CASSKFRGNTGELFF. The DNA for the CDR3 is TGTGCCAGCAGTAAATTCAGGGGAAACACCGGGGAGCTGTTTTTT.

The V call is TRBV2, the J call TRBJ1-2; TRBD1 matches at 7 bases. The CDR3 is 15 amino acids. The germline V gene encodes CDR1 SNHLY and CDR2 FYNNEI. Trimming at V came to 8 bases and at J to 8 bases, leaving 17 bases not matched to a gene. CDR3 amino acids: CASYRGDTIQYGYTF. The DNA of the CDR3 is TGTGCCAGCTACAGGGGAGATACAATACAATACGGCTACACCTTC.

This rearrangement joins TRBV19 to TRBJ2-3; 9 positions match TRBD2. CDR1 and CDR2 (germline): LNHDA, SQIVND (reference sequence). After removal of 5 bases from V and 4 bases from J, the junction contained 4 bases not matched to a gene. This CDR3 spans 14 amino acids. CDR3 in amino acids: CASSGGGASDTQYF. CDR3 DNA: TGTGCCAGTAGTGGCGGGGGGGCATCAGATACGCAGTATTTT.

This chain connects TRBV11-2 to TRBJ2-1; D is perhaps TRBD2 (6 bases). V gave up 3 bases and J gave up 4 bases, with 7 bases separating them. Germline loops: CDR1 SGHAT, CDR2 FQNNGV. The CDR3 runs 13 residues. The CDR3 sequence: CASSLTSYNEQFF. The CDR3 DNA reads TGTGCCAGCAGCTTGACTAGTTACAATGAGCAGTTCTTC.

This chain connects TRBV29-1 to TRBJ2-4, with D unresolved. The germline gives CDR1 SQVTM, CDR2 ANQGSEA. The CDR3 runs to 15 residues. V lost 4 bases, J lost 1 base, and 14 bases lay in between. CDR3 bases: TGCAGCGTTGTTGGGCAGTCTTCTGCCAAAAACATTCAGTACTTC. Its protein product is CSVVGQSSAKNIQYF.

The chain has TRBV27 and TRBJ2-3, with 9 positions matching TRBD2. Germline V gene sequence: CDR1 MNHEY, CDR2 SMNVEV (reference sequence). The CDR3 is made up of 15 amino acids. V lost 2 bases to trimming and J lost 4 bases; unmatched junction nucleotides: 4. CDR3 coding DNA: TGTGCCAGCAGTTTAGTGGCGGGGGGGCCAGATACGCAGTATTTT. It specifies CASSLVAGGPDTQYF.

The CDR3 coding sequence is TGCGCCAGCAGCTTGTCAGGCTCAACCGGGGAGCTGTTTTTT. Protein product: CASSLSGSTGELFF. This chain joins TRBV5-1 and TRBJ2-2; the D is unclear. The germline V gene encodes CDR1 SGHRS and CDR2 YFSETQ. V lost 1 base to trimming and J lost 5 bases, with 9 bases between them. This CDR3 contains 14 residues.

The chain is built from TRBV29-1 and TRBJ2-1, with D possibly being TRBD2 (6 bases). Germline V gene lookup returns CDR1 SQVTM and CDR2 ANQGSEA. Between the trimmed V and J ends, which lost 4 bases and 9 bases, there was a span of 13 bases. This CDR3 comprises 12 residues. CDR3 amino acids: CSVAQGGGEQFF. The DNA of the CDR3 is TGCAGCGTTGCTCAGGGAGGAGGTGAGCAGTTCTTC.

This clone was counted once. The chain links TRBV2 to TRBJ1-6; 10 nucleotides align to TRBD1. CDR1 SNHLY and CDR2 FYNNEI come from the germline V gene. J gave up 8 bases and V 6 bases, and 1 base lay outside the gene matches. CDR3 length equals 13 residues. CDR3 in DNA: TGTGCCAGCAGGGGGACAGGGGATTCACCCCTCCACTTT. It yields the protein CASRGTGDSPLHF.

This clone showed up just once. The chain recombines TRBV4-1 with TRBJ1-6; TRBD1 agrees at 9 bases. The CDR3 consists of 16 residues. Per germline, CDR1 MGHRA and CDR2 YSYEKL. The trim removed 0 bases at V and 7 bases at J, leaving 4 bases unmatched. The CDR3 loop is CASSQDPGTGNSPLHF. CDR3 nucleotides: TGCGCCAGCAGCCAAGATCCAGGGACAGGGAATTCACCCCTCCACTTT.

The gene calls are TRBV19 and TRBJ1-1, with D tentatively TRBD1 (6 bases). The ends were cut back, 6 bases at V and 1 base at J, with 9 bases in the middle. Per germline, CDR1 LNHDA and CDR2 SQIVND (reference sequence). The length of the CDR3 is 13 residues. CDR3 in amino acids: CASRQGWNTEAFF. In nucleotides, the CDR3 is TGTGCCAGTAGACAGGGTTGGAACACTGAAGCTTTCTTT. Filled out from reference TRBV19 and TRBJ1-1, the complete variable domain reads DGGITQSPKYLFRKEGQNVTLSCEQNLNHDAMYWYRQDPGQGLRLIYYSQIVNDFQKGDIAEGYSVSREKKESFPLTVTSAQKNPTAFYLCASRQGWNTEAFFGQGTRLTVV.

CDR3 nucleotide sequence: TGTGCCAGCAGCCTGACCGGGCAGCCCCAGCATTTT. Translation gives CASSLTGQPQHF. The V gene is TRBV6-6, the J gene TRBJ1-5; D uncertain. Germline V gene lookup returns CDR1 MNHNY and CDR2 SVGAGI (reference sequence). This CDR3 has 12 amino acids. The ends were cut back, 6 bases at V and 7 bases at J, with 10 bases in the middle.

The J gene is TRBJ1-5, the V gene TRBV11-3; TRBD1 is a possible D gene (6 bases). The CDR3 contains 16 residues. V lost 1 base to trimming and J lost 3 bases, with 13 bases between them. Germline V gives CDR1 SGHNT, CDR2 YENEEA. The CDR3 DNA is TGTGCCAGCAGCTTAGTCTTCGACAGGTACAATCAGCCCCAGCATTTT. It codes for CASSLVFDRYNQPQHF.

The chain carries TRBV13 and TRBJ2-2; a possible D gene is TRBD2 (5 bases). CDR1 and CDR2 from the germline V gene are PRHDT and FYEKMQ (reference sequence). Trimming took off 6 bases at V and 5 bases at J, with 16 bases between the two ends. The CDR3 spans 15 residues. CDR3 loop: CASRLGLSRTGELFF. Here the CDR3 DNA reads TGTGCCAGCAGGCTAGGACTCTCGAGGACCGGGGAGCTGTTTTTT.

CDR3 region: CASSLQGIFGYTF. The DNA for the CDR3 is TGTGCCAGCAGCTTACAGGGAATCTTCGGCTACACCTTC. The V and J genes are TRBV13 and TRBJ1-2; weak D call: TRBD1 (5 bases). The CDR3 totals 13 residues. Germline V gives CDR1 PRHDT, CDR2 FYEKMQ (reference sequence). V shed 2 bases and J shed 8 bases, with 12 bases lying between them. The entire variable domain, with the rest obtained from reference TRBV13 and TRBJ1-2, is as follows: AAGVIQSPRHLIKEKRETATLKCYPIPRHDTVYWYQQGPGQDPQFLISFYEKMQSDKGSIPDRFSAQQFSDYHSELNMSSLELGDSALYFCASSLQGIFGYTFGSGTRLTVV.